Below are 27 T cell receptor beta chains sequenced from a single sample in a study of T cells in Graves' hyperthyroidism and ophthalmopathy. TCR beta CDR3 regions were amplified from RNA transcripts. The HTBI primer set drove a first-round RT-PCR of the TCR CDR3. MiXCR, run by TCRdb on the multiplex PCR reads, gives a single entry per CDR3 protein. Among hundreds of thousands of distinct CDR3 sequences, about 45% were seen once, and the ten largest hold about 7.8%. The specimen was peripheral blood or thyroid tissue (not recorded which). The receptors shown here come from a woman between 18 and 29 years old with Graves' hyperthyroidism.

The chain employs TRBV2 and TRBJ2-7; the D gene could be TRBD1 or TRBD2 (7 bases each). Trimming pared 6 bases from V and 0 bases from J, leaving 18 bases between. CDR1 and CDR2 from the germline V gene are SNHLY and FYNNEI. The length of the CDR3 is 16 residues. CDR3 nucleotide sequence: TGTGCCAGCAGCCCCCAGGGGGGGTTAAGCTCCTACGAGCAGTACTTC. This encodes CASSPQGGLSSYEQYF.

This clonotype was observed many times. This chain connects TRBV12-3 or TRBV12-4 to TRBJ1-2; the D is unclear. The CDR3 is 12 residues long. V was pared by 6 bases and J by 3 bases, with 8 bases between. CDR3 sequence (DNA): TGTGCCAGCAGCTCGACGGACTATGGCTACACCTTC. It specifies CASSSTDYGYTF.

At least ten counts were recorded for this clonotype. V gene TRBV15 combines with J gene TRBJ1-3, with D possibly being TRBD1 (6 bases). V dropped 3 bases and J dropped 2 bases, with 11 bases sitting between them. Germline V lookup: CDR1 LNHNV, CDR2 YYDKDF (reference sequence). This CDR3 region has 15 residues. The CDR3 sequence is CATSSYREPGNTIYF. The CDR3 DNA is TGTGCCACCAGCAGTTACAGGGAGCCTGGAAACACCATATATTTT.

In its sample, this clonotype was seen many times. The V and J genes are TRBV7-9 and TRBJ1-6; no clear D gene. The ends were cut back, 5 bases at V and 5 bases at J, with 10 bases in the middle. Germline-derived CDR1 and CDR2 are SEHNR and FQNEAQ (reference sequence). The CDR3 runs to 14 residues. The CDR3 DNA reads TGTGCCAGCAGCGATCGCTGGGATAATTCACCCCTCCACTTT. Its protein is CASSDRWDNSPLHF.

This clonotype was seen only a few times. The rearrangement uses TRBV5-1 and TRBJ1-5; 10 bases fit TRBD1. The CDR3 totals 15 residues. J gave up 6 bases and V 1 base, and 4 bases lay outside the gene matches. Germline CDR1 and CDR2: SGHRS and YFSETQ. CDR3 nucleotides: TGCGCCAGCAGCTTGCGCGGGGACAGGGGTCAGCCCCAGCATTTT. Translation: CASSLRGDRGQPQHF.

The chain employs TRBV7-9 and TRBJ2-5; D perhaps matches TRBD1 (5 bases). CDR1 SEHNR and CDR2 FQNEAQ come from the germline V gene (reference sequence). V lost 0 bases to trimming and J lost 1 base, with 12 bases between them. The CDR3 consists of 16 residues. CDR3 bases: TGTGCCAGCAGCTTAGCCCTGGGCCAGGGCCAAGAGACCCAGTACTTC. This encodes CASSLALGQGQETQYF.

Details on this clonotype: A much larger clone lies a single base off, so this may be a read error. The V gene is TRBV24-1, the J gene TRBJ1-5; no definite D call. Germline V gene lookup returns CDR1 KGHDR and CDR2 SFDVKD. The CDR3 totals 15 residues. CDR3 DNA sequence: TGTGCCACCAGTGACACCCGGACGGCTAATCAGCCCCGGCATTTT. This codes for CATSDTRTANQPRHF.

In its sample, this clonotype was seen a few times. The rearrangement uses TRBV2 and TRBJ2-7; 8 bases fit TRBD2. Germline CDR1 SNHLY, CDR2 FYNNEI. The junction had 7 bases not matched to a gene; V was cut back by 6 bases and J by 6 bases. The CDR3 extends over 13 amino acids. The CDR3: CASSFSGSLEQYF. CDR3 nucleotide sequence: TGTGCCAGCAGCTTCAGCGGGAGCCTCGAGCAGTACTTC.

The chain joins TRBV7-2 to TRBJ1-2; possibly TRBD1 for D (5 bases). This CDR3 comprises 14 residues. Per the germline V gene, CDR1 is SGHTA and CDR2 is FQGNSA. Trimming took 3 bases from V and 8 from J, leaving 16 bases between them. The CDR3 DNA is TGTGCCAGCAGCTTGCGAGACAGAGCTGGCGGCTACACCTTC. This translates into CASSLRDRAGGYTF.

This clonotype was seen a handful of times. The chain has TRBV14 and TRBJ1-1; unclear D gene. This CDR3 spans 15 amino acids. V lost 0 bases, J lost 0 bases, and 8 bases lay in between. Germline CDR1 SGHDN, CDR2 FVKESK. The DNA for the CDR3 is TGTGCCAGCAGCCAAGACGGGTTTGTGAACACTGAAGCTTTCTTT. This gives the protein CASSQDGFVNTEAFF. Variable domain in full (rest from reference TRBV14 and TRBJ1-1): EAGVTQFPSHSVIEKGQTVTLRCDPISGHDNLYWYRRVMGKEIKFLLHFVKESKQDESGMPNNRFLAERTGGTYSTLKVQPAELEDSGVYFCASSQDGFVNTEAFFGQGTRLTVV.

This clonotype was observed many times. The chain uses TRBV2 and TRBJ1-3; maybe TRBD1 (5 bases). V shed 6 bases and J shed 0 bases, with 15 bases lying between them. CDR3 length: 16 amino acids. Germline V gives CDR1 SNHLY, CDR2 FYNNEI. CDR3 in amino acids: CASSSRVFRSGNTIYF. CDR3 coding DNA: TGTGCCAGCAGCAGCAGGGTATTCCGCTCTGGAAACACCATATATTTT.

This clonotype was seen repeatedly, ten times or more. J is TRBJ2-5 and V is TRBV7-2; 7 positions agree with TRBD1. The trim removed 5 bases at V and 2 bases at J, leaving 2 bases unmatched. Per the germline V gene, CDR1 is SGHTA and CDR2 is FQGNSA. This CDR3 contains 13 residues. CDR3 in amino acids: CASSRDRQETQYF. Here the CDR3 DNA reads TGTGCCAGCAGCAGGGACAGACAAGAGACCCAGTACTTC.

The chain's CDR3 is CASRTTSGMVGELFF. Here the CDR3 DNA reads TGTGCCAGCAGAACGACTAGCGGGATGGTCGGGGAGCTGTTTTTT. V usage is TRBV7-2 and J usage is TRBJ2-2, with 11 bases matching TRBD2. Looked up from germline, CDR1 is SGHTA and CDR2 is FQGNSA. Germline trimming cut 6 bases from V and 7 bases from J; bases unmatched to any gene: 7. The length of the CDR3 is 15 residues.

A few counts support this clonotype. The chain joins TRBV7-6 to TRBJ2-2; D not certain. The V and J ends lost 3 bases and 8 bases respectively, with 10 bases between them. Per germline, CDR1 SGHVS and CDR2 FNYEAQ. The CDR3 runs 13 residues. The CDR3 coding sequence is TGTGCCAGCAGCTTGGTTCTACGGGGGGAGCTGTTTTTT. Translation: CASSLVLRGELFF.

This clonotype was counted a few times. The chain carries TRBV20-1 and TRBJ2-7; D remains ambiguous. CDR3 length equals 14 residues. Trimming took 0 bases from V and 6 from J, leaving 15 bases between them. The germline gives CDR1 DFQATT, CDR2 SNEGSKA (reference sequence). The CDR3 bases are TGCAGTGCTAGAGATAACCCCCTAGTCGGCGAGCAGTACTTC. It specifies CSARDNPLVGEQYF.

The V call is TRBV7-9, the J call TRBJ1-2; a weak D match, TRBD1 (5 bases). V was cut by 6 bases and J by 4 bases, with 12 bases left in between. The CDR3 covers 13 residues. The germline V gene has CDR1 SEHNR and CDR2 FQNEAQ (reference sequence). The CDR3 region has the DNA TGTGCCAGCAGTTTGGCGGGGCCCTATGGCTACACCTTC. The encoded protein is CASSLAGPYGYTF.

The V and J genes are TRBV7-4 and TRBJ1-5; 9 nucleotides agree with TRBD1. Germline CDR1 reads SGHVT; CDR2 reads SQSDAQ. The CDR3 runs 17 residues. J gave up 5 bases and V 6 bases, and 14 bases lay outside the gene matches. This CDR3 is CASSSRSGTGSDQPQHF. CDR3 nucleotides: TGTGCCAGCAGTTCAAGATCCGGGACAGGGAGTGATCAGCCCCAGCATTTT.

This clonotype was counted a few times. A read error may produce the germline difference seen at one junction end. V is TRBV10-3 and J is TRBJ1-1; D is perhaps TRBD1 (6 bases). Germline CDR1 and CDR2: ENHRY and SYGVKD. The CDR3 loop spans 12 amino acids. CDR3: CASSLSRGPAFF. The CDR3 DNA is TGTGCCAGCAGTTTAAGTCGGGGGCCGGCTTTCTTT.

This clonotype was counted only a few times. J is TRBJ1-5 and V is TRBV19, with unresolved D. The CDR3 length is 14 residues. V dropped 11 bases and J dropped 5 bases, with 19 bases sitting between them. CDR1 is LNHDA and CDR2 is SQIVND in the germline V gene (reference sequence). In DNA form, the CDR3 reads TGTGCCCCCCAGTTGGAGGGTGGGGATCAGCCCCAGCATTTT. It translates to CAPQLEGGDQPQHF.

This clonotype showed up just a few times. CDR3 sequence: CASSYAGGPNEKLFF. For the CDR3, the DNA is TGTGCCAGCAGTTACGCTGGGGGACCGAATGAAAAACTGTTTTTT. The chain combines TRBV25-1 with TRBJ1-4, with TRBD1 as a possible D gene (5 bases). The V end lost 5 bases, the J end lost 5 bases, and 15 bases lay between the germline ends. In germline, CDR1 is MGHDK, CDR2 SYGVNS. The CDR3 spans 15 residues.

There are a few counts of this clonotype. The gene calls are TRBV20-1 and TRBJ2-7; D remains unclear. Germline CDR1 DFQATT, CDR2 SNEGSKA (reference sequence). The CDR3 covers 13 residues. V gave up 5 bases and J gave up 5 bases, with 16 bases separating them. The CDR3 nucleotides are TGCAGTGCTTTCTCCCGGACCCGTAACGAGCAGTACTTC. Its protein is CSAFSRTRNEQYF.

Remarks on this clonotype: One end of the junction fails to match germline, which may point to a read error. The chain uses TRBV7-6 and TRBJ2-5, with D tentatively TRBD1 (5 bases). Germline lookup yields CDR1 SGHVS and CDR2 FNYEAQ. The CDR3 consists of 11 residues. Here the CDR3 DNA reads TGTGCTAGCAGACCAGGGGAGACCCAGTACTTC. Protein sequence: CASRPGETQYF.

V usage is TRBV7-2 and J usage is TRBJ2-6, with 8 bases fitting TRBD1. Germline trimming cut 6 bases from V and 1 base from J; bases unmatched to any gene: 14. Per the germline V gene, CDR1 is SGHTA and CDR2 is FQGNSA. CDR3 size: 19 residues. The CDR3 spells CASRPRQGPHLSGANVLTF. Written as DNA, the CDR3 is TGTGCCAGCAGGCCTAGACAGGGGCCCCACCTATCTGGGGCCAACGTCCTGACTTTC.

J is TRBJ2-2 and V is TRBV19; tentative D call: TRBD2 (5 bases). V lost 5 bases to trimming and J lost 7 bases, with 11 bases between them. This CDR3 contains 13 residues. Germline V gene data show CDR1 as LNHDA and CDR2 as SQIVND (reference sequence). DNA for the CDR3: TGTGCCAGTAGTTATGTCGGGGTCGGGGAGCTGTTTTTT. Protein product: CASSYVGVGELFF.

This clonotype was counted at least ten times. The chain has TRBV7-9 and TRBJ1-2; D is unclear. The CDR3 sequence is 13 residues long. V dropped 0 bases and J dropped 8 bases, with 10 bases sitting between them. Germline CDR1 reads SEHNR; CDR2 reads FQNEAQ (reference sequence). CDR3 in amino acids: CASSLAGRGGYTF. CDR3 bases: TGTGCCAGCAGCTTAGCCGGGCGGGGAGGCTACACCTTC.

This clonotype is labeled as medium-sized (0.01 to 0.1%). The chain joins TRBV7-3 to TRBJ1-6; D might be TRBD1 (5 bases). Between the trimmed V and J ends, which lost 2 bases and 9 bases, there was a span of 11 bases. Germline CDR1 reads SGHTA; CDR2 reads FQGTGA. The CDR3 is 14 residues long. CDR3 residues: CASSLGGVTSPLHF. The CDR3 region has the DNA TGTGCCAGCAGCTTAGGGGGGGTTACTTCACCCCTCCACTTT.

The CDR3 region is CASSVGGSLSSGNTIYF. In DNA, the CDR3 is TGTGCCAGCAGCGTAGGAGGCAGCTTGAGCTCTGGAAACACCATATATTTT. The V call is TRBV9, the J call TRBJ1-3; no clear D. Between the trimmed V and J ends, which lost 0 bases and 0 bases, there was a span of 13 bases. CDR1 is SGDLS, CDR2 YYNGEE, per germline. This CDR3 has 17 amino acids.